These T cell receptor beta chains were read from a single sample in a study of cytomegalovirus exposure and HLA in healthy donors. The protocol was immunoSEQ multiplex PCR, while the TCRdb copy is restricted to in-frame clones and leaves out a portion. The sample yields fewer than 150,000 clones, about 80% seen once. The sequenced material came from PBMCs. The origin of the receptors is a man in his forties in good health and CMV-seropositive. The CDR3 runs from the conserved cysteine through the conserved F or W. The order of the fields is D gene, V gene, CDR3 length, J gene, clone size, CDR3 DNA, CDR3 protein. D genes are given only for firm matches. Size tells how often a clone was seen (once, few, many) or the class of an expanded clone, and some rows leave it out.

d_gene: NA
v_gene: TRBV6-5
len: 14
j_gene: TRBJ2-5
abundance: NA
CDR3nt: TGTGCCAGCAGTCCTCAGGGACTTGAAGAGACCCAGTACTTC
CDR3aa: CASSPQGLEETQYF

d_gene: TRBD1
v_gene: TRBV5-8
len: 16
j_gene: TRBJ1-2
abundance: NA
CDR3nt: TGTGCCAGCAGCTACTTTATTAGGACAGGGGGCTCTGGCTACACCTTC
CDR3aa: CASSYFIRTGGSGYTF

d_gene: TRBD1
v_gene: TRBV5-1
len: 15
j_gene: TRBJ1-6
abundance: NA
CDR3nt: TGCGCCAGCAGCACAAGGACAGGGAAAGACTCACCCCTCCACTTT
CDR3aa: CASSTRTGKDSPLHF

d_gene: TRBD1
v_gene: TRBV29-1
len: 15
j_gene: TRBJ1-2
abundance: NA
CDR3nt: TGCAGCGTTGAAGGTGGACAGGGGTATAGCTATGGCTACACCTTC
CDR3aa: CSVEGGQGYSYGYTF

d_gene: TRBD1
v_gene: TRBV29-1
len: 11
j_gene: TRBJ2-7
abundance: NA
CDR3nt: TGCAGCGTCGGACAGGGAACCGAGCAGTACTTC
CDR3aa: CSVGQGTEQYF

d_gene: TRBD1
v_gene: TRBV30
len: 13
j_gene: TRBJ1-1
abundance: NA
CDR3nt: TGTGCCTGCGGACAGGGACTGAACACTGAAGCTTTCTTT
CDR3aa: CACGQGLNTEAFF

d_gene: TRBD1
v_gene: TRBV7-9
len: 15
j_gene: TRBJ1-6
abundance: NA
CDR3nt: TGTGCCAGCAGCTACCGGGACAGCTCAAATTCACCCCTCCACTTT
CDR3aa: CASSYRDSSNSPLHF

d_gene: NA
v_gene: TRBV30
len: 14
j_gene: TRBJ1-4
abundance: NA
CDR3nt: TGTGCCTGGAGTGTCGGGGACTCAGCCGGAAAACTGTTTTTT
CDR3aa: CAWSVGDSAGKLFF

d_gene: NA
v_gene: TRBV7-6
len: 17
j_gene: TRBJ2-7
abundance: few
CDR3nt: TGTGCCAGCAGCTTAGCCTATCGGGGTCGAAGCTCCTACGAGCAGTACTTC
CDR3aa: CASSLAYRGRSSYEQYF

d_gene: NA
v_gene: TRBV4-1
len: 14
j_gene: TRBJ2-1
abundance: NA
CDR3nt: TGCGCCAGCAGCCCCGGCGTTCAGGGGAATGAGCAGTTCTTC
CDR3aa: CASSPGVQGNEQFF

d_gene: NA
v_gene: TRBV6-4
len: 13
j_gene: TRBJ1-1
abundance: NA
CDR3nt: TGTGCCAGCAGATTCCAGGAAAACACTGAAGCTTTCTTT
CDR3aa: CASRFQENTEAFF

d_gene: TRBD1
v_gene: TRBV5-4
len: 14
j_gene: TRBJ1-2
abundance: few
CDR3nt: TGTGCCAGCAGCAGCCGGGACAGGGGACAAGGCTACACCTTC
CDR3aa: CASSSRDRGQGYTF

d_gene: TRBD1
v_gene: TRBV5-1
len: 14
j_gene: TRBJ2-7
abundance: NA
CDR3nt: TGCGCCAGCAGCTTGGGACAGGGCTCCTACGAGCAGTACTTC
CDR3aa: CASSLGQGSYEQYF

d_gene: TRBD1
v_gene: TRBV19
len: 13
j_gene: TRBJ1-5
abundance: NA
CDR3nt: TGTGCCAGTAGTACTCAGGGGGATCAGCCCCAGCATTTT
CDR3aa: CASSTQGDQPQHF

d_gene: NA
v_gene: TRBV7-9
len: 14
j_gene: TRBJ1-3
abundance: few
CDR3nt: TGTGCCAGCAGCCCCGAACTACAAGGAAACACCATATATTTT
CDR3aa: CASSPELQGNTIYF

d_gene: TRBD1
v_gene: TRBV6-5
len: 15
j_gene: TRBJ2-3
abundance: NA
CDR3nt: TGTGCCAGCCGCGGGACAGGGAGAAGCACAGATACGCAGTATTTT
CDR3aa: CASRGTGRSTDTQYF

d_gene: NA
v_gene: TRBV28
len: 15
j_gene: TRBJ1-1
abundance: once
CDR3nt: TGTGCCAGCAGTTTCTTGGGCAGTGGGAACACTGAAGCTTTCTTT
CDR3aa: CASSFLGSGNTEAFF

d_gene: NA
v_gene: TRBV7-2
len: 13
j_gene: TRBJ1-2
abundance: NA
CDR3nt: TGTGCCAGCAGCTTAGATTACAGCTATGGCTACACCTTC
CDR3aa: CASSLDYSYGYTF

d_gene: NA
v_gene: TRBV18
len: 12
j_gene: TRBJ1-2
abundance: NA
CDR3nt: TGTGCCAGCTCACCACAAGCCCATGGCTACACCTTC
CDR3aa: CASSPQAHGYTF

d_gene: NA
v_gene: TRBV29-1
len: 13
j_gene: TRBJ1-4
abundance: NA
CDR3nt: TGCAGCGTTGAGAGCCTCGGGGGAGAAAAACTGTTTTTT
CDR3aa: CSVESLGGEKLFF

d_gene: TRBD1
v_gene: TRBV5-1
len: 15
j_gene: TRBJ2-1
abundance: NA
CDR3nt: TGCGCCAGCAGCCCACAGGGGGTCTCCTACAATGAGCAGTTCTTC
CDR3aa: CASSPQGVSYNEQFF

d_gene: NA
v_gene: TRBV7-9
len: 13
j_gene: TRBJ2-7
abundance: NA
CDR3nt: TGTGCCAGCAGCTATGGGGGGGGCGGCGAGCAGTACTTC
CDR3aa: CASSYGGGGEQYF

d_gene: TRBD2
v_gene: TRBV30
len: 14
j_gene: TRBJ2-7
abundance: NA
CDR3nt: TGTGCCTGGATGTTTGGGGGGGGGACCTACGAGCAGTACTTC
CDR3aa: CAWMFGGGTYEQYF

d_gene: NA
v_gene: TRBV27
len: 14
j_gene: TRBJ2-7
abundance: NA
CDR3nt: TGTGCCAGCAGTTCGATCGACAGAAGGGGCGAGCAGTACTTC
CDR3aa: CASSSIDRRGEQYF

d_gene: TRBD1
v_gene: TRBV12-5
len: 17
j_gene: TRBJ2-3
abundance: NA
CDR3nt: TGTGCTAGTGGTAAAGGGACAGGGGGCGGTAAGGGAGATACGCAGTATTTT
CDR3aa: CASGKGTGGGKGDTQYF

d_gene: NA
v_gene: TRBV6-6
len: 13
j_gene: TRBJ1-1
abundance: few
CDR3nt: TGTGCCAGCAGTTACCCCGGACAGCAAGAAGCTTTCTTT
CDR3aa: CASSYPGQQEAFF

d_gene: TRBD2
v_gene: TRBV5-1
len: 16
j_gene: TRBJ2-1
abundance: few
CDR3nt: TGCGCCAGCAGCTTATCCGGGACTAGCGGGTTAAATGAGCAGTTCTTC
CDR3aa: CASSLSGTSGLNEQFF

d_gene: TRBD1
v_gene: TRBV5-4
len: 15
j_gene: TRBJ2-5
abundance: NA
CDR3nt: TGTGCCAGCAGCTTGTGGTCGACAGGGGGAGAGACCCAGTACTTC
CDR3aa: CASSLWSTGGETQYF

d_gene: NA
v_gene: TRBV5-1
len: 13
j_gene: TRBJ1-2
abundance: NA
CDR3nt: TGCGCCAGCAGTTTCCTAGACAGAGATGGCTACACCTTC
CDR3aa: CASSFLDRDGYTF

d_gene: TRBD2
v_gene: TRBV7-8
len: 16
j_gene: TRBJ2-2
abundance: NA
CDR3nt: TGTGCCAGCAGCTTAGTATCTAGCGGGATCACCGGGGAGCTGTTTTTT
CDR3aa: CASSLVSSGITGELFF

d_gene: NA
v_gene: TRBV5-4
len: 15
j_gene: TRBJ1-2
abundance: NA
CDR3nt: TGTGCCAGCAGCTTGGGTCTATACCTCCAGGATGGCTACACCTTC
CDR3aa: CASSLGLYLQDGYTF

d_gene: TRBD1
v_gene: TRBV5-6
len: 15
j_gene: TRBJ2-5
abundance: few
CDR3nt: TGTGCCAGCAGCTTGGGGACAGGTGGTTCAGAGACCCAGTACTTC
CDR3aa: CASSLGTGGSETQYF

d_gene: NA
v_gene: TRBV19
len: 13
j_gene: TRBJ1-1
abundance: NA
CDR3nt: TGTGCCAGTAGTATCGGAACAGGGATTGAAGCTTTCTTT
CDR3aa: CASSIGTGIEAFF

d_gene: TRBD2
v_gene: TRBV5-1
len: 16
j_gene: TRBJ2-5
abundance: NA
CDR3nt: TGCGCCAGCAGCTTGGGAGGGTCTAGCGGACAAGAGACCCAGTACTTC
CDR3aa: CASSLGGSSGQETQYF